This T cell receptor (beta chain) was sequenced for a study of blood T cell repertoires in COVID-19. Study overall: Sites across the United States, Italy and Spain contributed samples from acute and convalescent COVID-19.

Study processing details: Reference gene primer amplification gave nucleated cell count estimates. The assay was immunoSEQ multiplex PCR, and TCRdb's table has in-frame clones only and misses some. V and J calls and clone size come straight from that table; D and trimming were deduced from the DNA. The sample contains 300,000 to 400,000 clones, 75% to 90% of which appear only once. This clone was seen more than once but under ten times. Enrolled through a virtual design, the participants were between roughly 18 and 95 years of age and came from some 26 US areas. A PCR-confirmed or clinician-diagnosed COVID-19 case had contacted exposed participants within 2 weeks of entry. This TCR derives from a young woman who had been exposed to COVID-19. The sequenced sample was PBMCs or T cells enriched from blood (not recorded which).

CDR3 in amino acids: CASTLAGTGANYGYTF. DNA of the CDR3: TGTGCCAGCACCTTGGCGGGGACAGGGGCTAACTATGGCTACACCTTC. The chain employs TRBV28 and TRBJ1-2; 10 bases align to TRBD1. Germline V gene lookup returns CDR1 MDHEN and CDR2 SYDVKM. This CDR3 comprises 16 residues. After removal of 7 bases from V and 0 bases from J, the junction contained 8 bases not matched to a gene.